Following are 15 T cell receptor beta chains from one sample sequenced in a study of T cells in narcolepsy. TCRdb's copy holds only in-frame clones and misses some; the assay was immunoSEQ multiplex PCR. The repertoire consists of about 40,000 clones, with under 85% occurring once and the leading ten covering around 1.6%. Sequencing was performed on CD45RA- memory CD4+ T cells from PBMCs. The receptors were gathered from a human donor with narcolepsy.

This clone was observed once. The J gene is TRBJ2-5, the V gene TRBV7-8; either TRBD1 or TRBD2 may supply D (5 bases each). CDR1 is SGHVS, CDR2 FQNEAQ, per germline. The CDR3 extends over 17 amino acids. Trimming took off 1 base at V and 7 bases at J, with 22 bases between the two ends. CDR3 bases: TGTGCCAGCAGCTTAGGAGAATTACGGGGCTCGGAAGGGACCCAGTACTTC. Translated: CASSLGELRGSEGTQYF. Combining the CDR3 with reference TRBV7-8 and TRBJ2-5 gives the whole variable domain GAGVSQSPRYKVAKRGQDVALRCDPISGHVSLFWYQQALGQGPEFLTYFQNEAQLDKSGLPSDRFFAERPEGSVSTLKIQRTQQEDSAVYLCASSLGELRGSEGTQYFGPGTRLLVL.

This clone was counted only a few times. The rearrangement links TRBV6-5 to TRBJ1-2; D gene ambiguous. The CDR3 has 13 amino acids. Trimming stripped 5 bases from V and 5 bases from J, with 12 bases between. The germline CDR1 and CDR2 sequences are MNHEY and SVGAGI. CDR3 coding DNA: TGTGCCAGCAGTCCCACGAAGTCTTATGGCTACACCTTC. Translated, it gives CASSPTKSYGYTF.

This rearrangement joins TRBV7-2 to TRBJ2-2, with D tentatively TRBD2 (6 bases). Germline-derived CDR1 and CDR2 are SGHTA and FQGNSA. The CDR3 covers 14 residues. V lost 3 bases, J lost 5 bases, and 10 bases lay in between. The CDR3 region has the DNA TGTGCCAGCAGCTTGGCTGGGAGGACCGGGGAGCTGTTTTTT. As protein: CASSLAGRTGELFF.

The V and J genes are TRBV18 and TRBJ1-2; 7 nucleotides align to TRBD1. J was trimmed by 6 bases and V by 5 bases; bases with no gene match: 9. Germline assignment: CDR1 KGHSH and CDR2 LQKENI. The length of the CDR3 is 14 residues. CDR3 loop: CASSSPGQRNGYTF. The CDR3 DNA is TGTGCCAGCTCATCCCCGGGACAGAGGAATGGCTACACCTTC.

This clone is a singleton in its sample. The rearrangement joins TRBV29-1 to TRBJ2-7, with D possibly TRBD2 on 6 matching bases. The CDR3 consists of 13 residues. The V gene lost 6 bases and the J gene lost 0 bases, with 12 bases spanning the gap. Germline lookup yields CDR1 SQVTM and CDR2 ANQGSEA. The DNA for the CDR3 is TGCAGCGTGACCCTGGGGGGCTCCTACGAGCAGTACTTC. Translating gives CSVTLGGSYEQYF.

The rearrangement uses TRBV10-3 and TRBJ1-1; no clear D gene. The CDR3 loop spans 15 amino acids. Germline-derived CDR1 and CDR2 are ENHRY and SYGVKD. V lost 6 bases and J 1 base, leaving 15 bases between the germline ends. Written as DNA, the CDR3 is TGTGCCATCAGAGATGGGCCGGAAGGGAACACTGAAGCTTTCTTT. As protein: CAIRDGPEGNTEAFF.

This chain joins TRBV4-3 and TRBJ2-1; D unresolved. This CDR3 has 13 amino acids. CDR1 is LGHNA, CDR2 YSLEER, per germline. Trimming took off 4 bases at V and 8 bases at J, with 12 bases between the two ends. CDR3 nucleotides: TGCGCCAGCAGCCTCCTGGGCGGCGATGAGCAGTTCTTC. This gives the protein CASSLLGGDEQFF.

The chain carries TRBV5-5 and TRBJ1-2; D is ambiguous. The CDR3 runs to 11 residues. Trimming left V 0 bases short and J 7 bases short, with 4 bases between. Germline V CDR1 and CDR2: SGHKS, YYEKEE (reference sequence). The CDR3 sequence is CASSLEVGYTF. The CDR3, as DNA: TGTGCCAGCAGCTTGGAAGTTGGCTACACCTTC.

The DNA for the CDR3 is TGTGCCAGCAGCCTGTACAGGGGGCAGGAGACCCAGTACTTC. Its translation: CASSLYRGQETQYF. The V and J genes are TRBV5-6 and TRBJ2-5; 9 positions match TRBD1. CDR1 and CDR2 (germline): SGHDT, YYEEEE. This CDR3 is 14 amino acids long. Germline trimming cut 4 bases from V and 5 bases from J; bases unmatched to any gene: 6.

The CDR3 sequence is CASRTSGGHQHEQYF. The DNA for the CDR3 is TGTGCCAGCAGGACTAGCGGGGGGCATCAGCACGAGCAGTACTTC. The chain links TRBV6-5 to TRBJ2-7, with 13 bases aligning to TRBD2. The CDR3 spans 15 residues. The V gene end was trimmed by 6 bases and the J gene end by 5 bases; junction bases not matched to a gene: 7. Per the germline V gene, CDR1 is MNHEY and CDR2 is SVGAGI.

There are a few counts of this clone. CDR3 residues: CAISESSQKNEKLFF. The DNA of the CDR3 is TGTGCCATCAGTGAGTCTTCGCAGAAAAATGAAAAACTGTTTTTT. V is TRBV10-3 and J is TRBJ1-4, with unresolved D. Per germline, CDR1 ENHRY and CDR2 SYGVKD. The CDR3 totals 15 residues. The V gene lost 0 bases and the J gene lost 5 bases, with 10 bases spanning the gap.

The genes are TRBV9 and TRBJ2-5; TRBD1 matches at 8 bases. Trimming took 0 bases from V and 5 from J; bases not matched to a gene: 9. The CDR3 length is 16 residues. Germline V gene lookup returns CDR1 SGDLS and CDR2 YYNGEE. The CDR3 DNA is TGTGCCAGCAGCGTAGCGGCAGGGGGCTTTCTGGAGACCCAGTACTTC. Translated: CASSVAAGGFLETQYF.

The chain combines TRBV6-6 with TRBJ2-3, with 10 bases matching TRBD2. Losses at the gene ends were 4 bases for V and 2 bases for J; bases not matched to a gene: 3. The CDR3 runs 15 residues. Germline V lookup: CDR1 MNHNY, CDR2 SVGAGI (reference sequence). CDR3 DNA: TGTGCCAGCAGTTCTCTAGCGGGGGACACAGATACGCAGTATTTT. It is translated as CASSSLAGDTDTQYF.

The CDR3: CASKGSSGTDTQYF. DNA for the CDR3: TGTGCCAGTAAGGGGTCTAGCGGAACAGATACGCAGTATTTT. The chain recombines TRBV19 with TRBJ2-3; 7 bases fit TRBD2. This CDR3 has 14 residues. Germline trimming cut 7 bases from V and 3 bases from J; bases unmatched to any gene: 7. Germline V gene sequence: CDR1 LNHDA, CDR2 SQIVND (reference sequence).

This chain links TRBV5-4 with TRBJ1-2, with D tentatively TRBD1 (5 bases). The V gene lost 0 bases and the J gene lost 4 bases, with 10 bases spanning the gap. CDR3 size: 14 residues. Germline assignment: CDR1 SGHNT and CDR2 YYREEE (reference sequence). CDR3 bases: TGTGCCAGCAGCTTGGCGGGGGATGGCTATGGCTACACCTTC. It is translated as CASSLAGDGYGYTF. Filled out from reference TRBV5-4 and TRBJ1-2, the complete variable domain reads ETGVTQSPTHLIKTRGQQVTLRCSSQSGHNTVSWYQQALGQGPQFIFQYYREEENGRGNFPPRFSGLQFPNYSSELNVNALELDDSALYLCASSLAGDGYGYTFGSGTRLTVV.